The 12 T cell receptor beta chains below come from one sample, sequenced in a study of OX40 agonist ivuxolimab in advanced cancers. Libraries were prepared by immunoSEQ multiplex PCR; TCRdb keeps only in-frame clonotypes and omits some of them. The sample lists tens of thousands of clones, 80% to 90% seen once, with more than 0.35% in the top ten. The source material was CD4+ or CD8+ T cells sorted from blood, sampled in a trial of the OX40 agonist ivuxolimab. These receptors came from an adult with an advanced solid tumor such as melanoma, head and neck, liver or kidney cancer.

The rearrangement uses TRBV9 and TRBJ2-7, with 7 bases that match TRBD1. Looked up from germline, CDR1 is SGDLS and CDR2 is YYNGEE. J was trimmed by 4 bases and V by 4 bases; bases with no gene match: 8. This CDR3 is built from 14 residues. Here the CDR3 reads CASSPTGQQYEQYF. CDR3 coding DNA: TGTGCCAGCAGCCCGACGGGACAGCAGTACGAGCAGTACTTC.

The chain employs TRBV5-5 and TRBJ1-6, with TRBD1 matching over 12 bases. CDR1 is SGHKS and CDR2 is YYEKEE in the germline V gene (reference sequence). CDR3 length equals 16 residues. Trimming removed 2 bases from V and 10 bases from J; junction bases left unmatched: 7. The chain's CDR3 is CASSLYRDRGQSPLHF. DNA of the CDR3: TGTGCCAGCAGCTTATATAGGGACAGGGGGCAATCACCCCTCCACTTT.

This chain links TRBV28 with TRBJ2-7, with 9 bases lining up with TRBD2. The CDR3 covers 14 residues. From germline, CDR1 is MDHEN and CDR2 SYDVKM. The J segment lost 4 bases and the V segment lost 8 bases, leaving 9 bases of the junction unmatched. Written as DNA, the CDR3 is TGTGCCAGCGGGACCTCGCTAGCGGGGTACGAGCAGTACTTC. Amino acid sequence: CASGTSLAGYEQYF. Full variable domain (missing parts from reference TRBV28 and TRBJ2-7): DVKVTQSSRYLVKRTGEKVFLECVQDMDHENMFWYRQDPGLGLRLIYFSYDVKMKEKGDIPEGYSVSREKKERFSLILESASTNQTSMYLCASGTSLAGYEQYFGPGTRLTVT.

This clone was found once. CDR3 in amino acids: CASSYGGTSSSYEQYF. The CDR3 bases are TGTGCCAGCAGTTACGGAGGCACTTCGAGCTCCTACGAGCAGTACTTC. The chain uses TRBV6-6 and TRBJ2-7; TRBD2 might be the D (5 bases). The germline V and J ends were trimmed by 2 bases and 0 bases, with 14 bases remaining between them. In germline, CDR1 is MNHNY, CDR2 SVGAGI (reference sequence). This CDR3 contains 16 residues.

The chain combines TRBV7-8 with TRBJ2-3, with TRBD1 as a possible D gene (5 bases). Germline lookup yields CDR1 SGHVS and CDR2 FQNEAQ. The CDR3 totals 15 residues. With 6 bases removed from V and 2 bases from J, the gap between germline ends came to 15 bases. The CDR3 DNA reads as TGTGCCAGCAGGTCCAGGGAAGTTGCCACAGATACGCAGTATTTT. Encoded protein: CASRSREVATDTQYF.

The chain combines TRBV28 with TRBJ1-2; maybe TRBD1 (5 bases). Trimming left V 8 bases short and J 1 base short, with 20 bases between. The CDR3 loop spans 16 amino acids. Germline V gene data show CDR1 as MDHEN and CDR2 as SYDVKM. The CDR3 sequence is CASRPGYVRYNYGYTF. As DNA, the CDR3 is TGTGCCAGCCGACCAGGGTATGTGAGGTATAACTATGGCTACACCTTC.

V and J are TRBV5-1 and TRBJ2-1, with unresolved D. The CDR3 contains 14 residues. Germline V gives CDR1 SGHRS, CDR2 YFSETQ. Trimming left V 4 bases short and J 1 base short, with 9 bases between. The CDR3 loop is CASSDTNSYNEQFF. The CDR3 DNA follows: TGCGCCAGCAGCGATACAAATTCCTACAATGAGCAGTTCTTC.

The CDR3 reads CASSGAVRTGELFF. The CDR3, as DNA: TGTGCCAGTAGTGGGGCCGTTCGGACCGGGGAGCTGTTTTTT. V and J are TRBV19 and TRBJ2-2; D is perhaps TRBD1 (5 bases). Trimming took off 5 bases at V and 5 bases at J, with 12 bases between the two ends. Germline V gene sequence: CDR1 LNHDA, CDR2 SQIVND (reference sequence). The CDR3 is 14 amino acids.

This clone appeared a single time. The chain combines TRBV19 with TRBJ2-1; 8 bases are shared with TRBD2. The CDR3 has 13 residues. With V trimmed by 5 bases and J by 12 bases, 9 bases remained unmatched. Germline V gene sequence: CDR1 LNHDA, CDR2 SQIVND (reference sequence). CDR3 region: CASSEAGAGGQFF. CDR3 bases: TGTGCCAGTAGTGAAGCGGGGGCTGGTGGGCAGTTCTTC.

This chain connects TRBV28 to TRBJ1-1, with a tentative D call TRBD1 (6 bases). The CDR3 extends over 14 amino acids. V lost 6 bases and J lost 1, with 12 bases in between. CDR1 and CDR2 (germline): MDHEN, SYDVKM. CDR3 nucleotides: TGTGCCAGCAGCCCAGGACAGTCGAACACTGAAGCTTTCTTT. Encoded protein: CASSPGQSNTEAFF.

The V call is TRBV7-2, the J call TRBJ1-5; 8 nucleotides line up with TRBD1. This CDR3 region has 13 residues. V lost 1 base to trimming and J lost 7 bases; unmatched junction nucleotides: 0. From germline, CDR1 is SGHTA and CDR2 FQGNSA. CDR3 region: CASSLGQGQPQHF. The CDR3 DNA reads TGTGCCAGCAGCTTAGGACAGGGGCAGCCCCAGCATTTT.

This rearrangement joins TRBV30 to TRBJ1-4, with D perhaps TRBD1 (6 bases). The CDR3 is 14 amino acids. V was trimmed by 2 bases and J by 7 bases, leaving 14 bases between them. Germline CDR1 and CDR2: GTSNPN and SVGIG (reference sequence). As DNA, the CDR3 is TGTGCCTGGAGTACAGGGACTAGGGGTGAAAAACTGTTTTTT. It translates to CAWSTGTRGEKLFF.